The TCR beta chain under discussion was sequenced for a study of blood T cell repertoires in COVID-19. Study in general: Samples came from the United States, Italy and Spain, spanning acute and convalescent COVID-19. PBMCs, B-cell-depleted T cells, or T cells provided the cDNA or gDNA that made up the material.

From germline, CDR1 is LNHDA and CDR2 SQIVND (reference sequence). CDR3 size: 15 residues. Trimming left V 5 bases short and J 6 bases short, with 17 bases between. This clone was found a few times. Per the study methods: From reference gene primer amplification, estimates of nucleated cell counts were derived. Using immunoSEQ multiplex PCR, the repertoire was profiled, and TCRdb retains in-frame clones only, with some absent. V, J and clone size are those of that table, while D and trimming were read from the DNA. This table holds 90,000 to 120,000 clones, around 84% found once. Sequencing used peripheral blood. The chain carries TRBV19 and TRBJ2-1; TRBD2 is a possible D gene (6 bases). This TCR was sampled from a man between 60 and 75 years old with acute or convalescent COVID-19. The CDR3 DNA reads TGTGCCAGTAGTCTTCACGGAGCGGGTATCAATGAGCAGTTCTTC. Its translation is CASSLHGAGINEQFF. The variable domain in full, with the rest retrieved from reference TRBV19 and TRBJ2-1, is DGGITQSPKYLFRKEGQNVTLSCEQNLNHDAMYWYRQDPGQGLRLIYYSQIVNDFQKGDIAEGYSVSREKKESFPLTVTSAQKNPTAFYLCASSLHGAGINEQFFGPGTRLTVL.